One TCR beta chain is described in this entry. Antigen: not known. The sample comes from a study of PD-1 blockade in mismatch repair-deficient tumors. TCRdb keeps only in-frame clones here, not all; method: immunoSEQ multiplex PCR. The repertoire holds more than 40,000 clones, with 78% as singletons. The study, taken as a whole, reports: After pembrolizumab, tumor-resident clones rose rapidly, then generally contracted before radiologic responses.

TCR sequencing covered three patients who responded to pembrolizumab. The sample here was peripheral blood, taken 4 weeks after starting pembrolizumab. This receptor was identified in an adult with mismatch repair-deficient cancer.

Here the CDR3 reads CASSNSSSGRETQYF. CDR3 DNA: TGTGCCAGCAGCAACTCTAGCAGCGGGCGAGAGACCCAGTACTTC. The chain employs TRBV7-2 and TRBJ2-5, with D perhaps TRBD2 (6 bases). V was cut by 5 bases and J by 4 bases, with 17 bases left in between. The CDR3 contains 15 residues. Germline V lookup: CDR1 SGHTA, CDR2 FQGNSA.